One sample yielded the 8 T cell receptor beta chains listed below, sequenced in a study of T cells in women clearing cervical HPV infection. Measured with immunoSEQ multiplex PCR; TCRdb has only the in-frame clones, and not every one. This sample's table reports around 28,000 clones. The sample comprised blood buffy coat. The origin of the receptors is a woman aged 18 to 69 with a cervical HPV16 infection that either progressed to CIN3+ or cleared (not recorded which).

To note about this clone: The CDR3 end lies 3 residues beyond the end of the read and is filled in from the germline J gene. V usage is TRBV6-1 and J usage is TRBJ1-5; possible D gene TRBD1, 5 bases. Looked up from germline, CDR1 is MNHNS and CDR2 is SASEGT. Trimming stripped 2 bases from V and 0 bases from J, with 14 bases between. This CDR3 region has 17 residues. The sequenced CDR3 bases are TGTGCCAGCAGTGAATGGTCGCGGGGGTATAGCAATCAGCCC. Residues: CASSEWSRGYSNQP. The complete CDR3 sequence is CASSEWSRGYSNQPQHF.

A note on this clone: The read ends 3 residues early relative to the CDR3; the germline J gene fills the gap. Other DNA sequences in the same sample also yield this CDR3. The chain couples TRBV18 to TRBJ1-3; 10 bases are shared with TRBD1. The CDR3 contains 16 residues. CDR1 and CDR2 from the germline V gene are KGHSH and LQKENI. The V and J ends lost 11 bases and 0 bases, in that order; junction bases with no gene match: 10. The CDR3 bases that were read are TGTGCCGGCACCGGGACAGGGGTGATCTCTGGAAACACC. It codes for CAGTGTGVISGNT. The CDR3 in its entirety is CAGTGTGVISGNTIYF. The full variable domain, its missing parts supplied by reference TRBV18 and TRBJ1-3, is NAGVMQNPRHLVRRRGQEARLRCSPMKGHSHVYWYRQLPEEGLKFMVYLQKENIIDESGMPKERFSAEFPKEGPSILRIQQVVRGDSAAYFCAGTGTGVISGNTIYFGEGSWLTVV.

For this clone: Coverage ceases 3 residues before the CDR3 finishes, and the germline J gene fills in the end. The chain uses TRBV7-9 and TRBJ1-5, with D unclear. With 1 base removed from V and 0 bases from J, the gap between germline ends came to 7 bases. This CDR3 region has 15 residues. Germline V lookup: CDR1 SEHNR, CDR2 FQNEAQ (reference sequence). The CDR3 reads CASSLVEGSNQPQHF. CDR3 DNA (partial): TGTGCCAGCAGCTTAGTCGAGGGTAGCAATCAGCCC.

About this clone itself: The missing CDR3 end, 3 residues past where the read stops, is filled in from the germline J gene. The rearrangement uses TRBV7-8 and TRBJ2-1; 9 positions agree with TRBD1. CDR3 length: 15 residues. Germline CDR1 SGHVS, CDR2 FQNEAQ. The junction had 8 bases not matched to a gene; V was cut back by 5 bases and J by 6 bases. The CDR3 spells CASSKDRGKANEQFF. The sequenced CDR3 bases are TGTGCCAGCAGCAAAGACAGGGGGAAGGCCAATGAG.

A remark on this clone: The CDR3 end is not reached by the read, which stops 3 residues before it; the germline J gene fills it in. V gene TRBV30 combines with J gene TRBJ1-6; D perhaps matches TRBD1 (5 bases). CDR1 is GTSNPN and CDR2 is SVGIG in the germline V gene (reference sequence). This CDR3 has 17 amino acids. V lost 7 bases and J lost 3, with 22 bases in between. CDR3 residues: CAYREGQQDFYNSPLHF. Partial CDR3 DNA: TGTGCCTACCGGGAGGGGCAGCAAGACTTCTATAATTCACCC.

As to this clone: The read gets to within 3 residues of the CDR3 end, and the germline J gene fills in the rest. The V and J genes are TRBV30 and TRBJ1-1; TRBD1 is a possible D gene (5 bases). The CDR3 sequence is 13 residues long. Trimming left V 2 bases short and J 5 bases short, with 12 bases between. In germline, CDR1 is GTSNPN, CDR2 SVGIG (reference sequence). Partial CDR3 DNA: TGTGCCTGGAGTCTACGGCGGGGGACTGAA. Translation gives CAWSLRRGTE. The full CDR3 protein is CAWSLRRGTEAFF.

CDR3 DNA, as far as it was read: TGCGCCAGCAGCCCACTAGCGGGGGACACAGATACG. This gives the protein CASSPLAGDTDT. The complete CDR3 sequence is CASSPLAGDTDTQYF. The chain carries TRBV5-1 and TRBJ2-3; 11 bases are a match to TRBD2. The CDR3 end lies 3 residues beyond the end of the read and is filled in from the germline J gene. The CDR3 is made up of 15 amino acids. V was clipped by 4 bases and J by 2 bases; unmatched bases: 3. Germline CDR1 is SGHRS and CDR2 is YFSETQ.

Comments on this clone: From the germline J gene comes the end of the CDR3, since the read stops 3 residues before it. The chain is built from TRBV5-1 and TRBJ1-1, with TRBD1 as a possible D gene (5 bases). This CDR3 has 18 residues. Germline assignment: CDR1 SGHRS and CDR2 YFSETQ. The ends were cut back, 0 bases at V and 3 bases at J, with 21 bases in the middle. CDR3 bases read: TGCGCCAGCAGCTTGGTGTTGAGGCAGGGAATACTGTACACTGAA. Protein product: CASSLVLRQGILYTE. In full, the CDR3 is CASSLVLRQGILYTEAFF.